This T cell receptor (beta chain) was recorded in a study of monozygotic twins with inflammatory bowel disease. This CDR3 region has 15 residues. Germline CDR1 LGHNA, CDR2 YSLEER. After re-calling the 5' RACE reads, TCRdb lists one entry per CDR3 protein, DNA absent. The sample spans about 160,000 distinct CDR3 sequences; the ten largest clones claim 2.4%. The chain is built from TRBV4-3 and TRBJ2-7; TCRdb lists TRBD2, though no DNA is available to test this call. Sequencing was performed on blood. This receptor was taken from a human donor with ulcerative colitis or Crohn's disease, or a healthy co-twin of an affected twin (not recorded which). CDR3 protein: CASSHSGTKGYEQYF.